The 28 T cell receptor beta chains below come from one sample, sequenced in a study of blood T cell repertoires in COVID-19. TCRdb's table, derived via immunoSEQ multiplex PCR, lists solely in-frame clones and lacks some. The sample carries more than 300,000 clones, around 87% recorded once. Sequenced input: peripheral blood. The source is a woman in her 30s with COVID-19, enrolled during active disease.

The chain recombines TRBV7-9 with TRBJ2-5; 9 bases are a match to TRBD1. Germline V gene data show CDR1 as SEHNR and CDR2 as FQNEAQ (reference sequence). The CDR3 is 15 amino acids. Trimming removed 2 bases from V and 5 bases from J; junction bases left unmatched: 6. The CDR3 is CASSLSGQGTETQYF. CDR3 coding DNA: TGTGCCAGCAGCTTATCGGGACAGGGTACCGAGACCCAGTACTTC.

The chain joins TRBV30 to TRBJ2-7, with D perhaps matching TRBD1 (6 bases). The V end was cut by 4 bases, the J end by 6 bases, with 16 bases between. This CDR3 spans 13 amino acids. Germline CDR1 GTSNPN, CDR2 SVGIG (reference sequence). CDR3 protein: CAWTTDVGGEQYF. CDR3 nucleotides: TGTGCCTGGACCACCGACGTAGGGGGCGAGCAGTACTTC.

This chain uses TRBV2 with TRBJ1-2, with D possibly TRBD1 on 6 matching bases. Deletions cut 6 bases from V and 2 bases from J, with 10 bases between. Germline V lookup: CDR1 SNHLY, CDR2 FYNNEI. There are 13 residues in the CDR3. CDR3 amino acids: CASSADRNYGYTF. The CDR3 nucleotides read TGTGCCAGCAGCGCTGACAGGAACTATGGCTACACCTTC.

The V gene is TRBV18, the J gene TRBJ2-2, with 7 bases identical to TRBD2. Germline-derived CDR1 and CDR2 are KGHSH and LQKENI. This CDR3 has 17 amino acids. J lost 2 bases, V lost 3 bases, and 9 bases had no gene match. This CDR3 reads CASSPGGRMRNTGELFF. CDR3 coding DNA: TGTGCCAGCTCACCTGGCGGGAGAATGAGAAACACCGGGGAGCTGTTTTTT.

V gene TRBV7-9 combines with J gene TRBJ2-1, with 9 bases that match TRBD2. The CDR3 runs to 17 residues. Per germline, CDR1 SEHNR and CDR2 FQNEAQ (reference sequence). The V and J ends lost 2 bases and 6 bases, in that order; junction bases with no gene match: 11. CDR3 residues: CASSLRGSSGIPNEQFF. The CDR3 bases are TGTGCCAGCAGCTTAAGGGGTTCTAGCGGGATCCCCAATGAGCAGTTCTTC.

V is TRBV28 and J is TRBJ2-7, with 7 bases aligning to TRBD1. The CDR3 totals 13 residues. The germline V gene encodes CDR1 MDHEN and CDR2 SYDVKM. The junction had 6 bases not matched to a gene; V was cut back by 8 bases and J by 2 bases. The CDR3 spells CASRSQGAYEQYF. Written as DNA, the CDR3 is TGTGCCAGCCGTTCTCAGGGGGCCTACGAGCAGTACTTC.

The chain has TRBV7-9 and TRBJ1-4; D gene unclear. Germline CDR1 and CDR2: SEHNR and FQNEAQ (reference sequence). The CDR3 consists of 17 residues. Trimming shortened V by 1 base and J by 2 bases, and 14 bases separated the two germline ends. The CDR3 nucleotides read TGTGCCAGCAGCTTAGGCCTGCGAGAGGAGACTAATGAAAAACTGTTTTTT. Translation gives CASSLGLREETNEKLFF. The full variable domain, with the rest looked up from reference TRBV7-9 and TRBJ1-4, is DTGVSQNPRHKITKRGQNVTFRCDPISEHNRLYWYRQTLGQGPEFLTYFQNEAQLEKSRLLSDRFSAERPKGSFSTLEIQRTEQGDSAMYLCASSLGLREETNEKLFFGSGTQLSVL.

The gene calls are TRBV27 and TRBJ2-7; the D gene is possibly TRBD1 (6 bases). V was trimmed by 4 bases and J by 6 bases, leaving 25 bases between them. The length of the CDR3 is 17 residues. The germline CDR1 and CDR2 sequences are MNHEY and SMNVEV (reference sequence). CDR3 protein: CASSSIINRDIWSEQYF. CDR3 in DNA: TGTGCCAGCAGTTCCATCATTAACAGGGATATATGGAGCGAGCAGTACTTC.

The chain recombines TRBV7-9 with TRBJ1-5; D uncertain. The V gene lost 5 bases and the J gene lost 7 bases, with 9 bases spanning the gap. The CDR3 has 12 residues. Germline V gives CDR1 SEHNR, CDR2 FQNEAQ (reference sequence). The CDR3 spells CASSEDSQPQHF. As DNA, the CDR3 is TGTGCCAGCAGCGAGGATTCGCAGCCCCAGCATTTT.

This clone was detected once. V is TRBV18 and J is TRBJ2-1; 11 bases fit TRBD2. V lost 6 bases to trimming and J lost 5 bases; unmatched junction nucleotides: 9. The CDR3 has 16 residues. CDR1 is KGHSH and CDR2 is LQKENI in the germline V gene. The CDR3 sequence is CASSSGTSGLNNEQFF. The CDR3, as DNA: TGTGCCAGCTCCTCCGGGACTAGCGGACTAAACAATGAGCAGTTCTTC. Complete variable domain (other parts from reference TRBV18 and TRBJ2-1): NAGVMQNPRHLVRRRGQEARLRCSPMKGHSHVYWYRQLPEEGLKFMVYLQKENIIDESGMPKERFSAEFPKEGPSILRIQQVVRGDSAAYFCASSSGTSGLNNEQFFGPGTRLTVL.

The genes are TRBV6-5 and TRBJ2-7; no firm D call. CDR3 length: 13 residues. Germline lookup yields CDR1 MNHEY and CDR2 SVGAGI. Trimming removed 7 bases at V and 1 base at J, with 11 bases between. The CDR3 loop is CASTKTPSYEQYF. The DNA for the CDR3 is TGTGCCAGCACCAAGACACCTTCCTACGAGCAGTACTTC.

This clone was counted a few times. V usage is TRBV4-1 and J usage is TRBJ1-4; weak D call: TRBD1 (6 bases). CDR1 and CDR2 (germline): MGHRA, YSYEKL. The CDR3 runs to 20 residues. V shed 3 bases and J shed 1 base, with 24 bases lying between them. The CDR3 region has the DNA TGCGCCAGCAGCCAGCCCGGCGGCAGGGGCGCGGGTTTAACTAATGAAAAACTGTTTTTT. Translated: CASSQPGGRGAGLTNEKLFF.

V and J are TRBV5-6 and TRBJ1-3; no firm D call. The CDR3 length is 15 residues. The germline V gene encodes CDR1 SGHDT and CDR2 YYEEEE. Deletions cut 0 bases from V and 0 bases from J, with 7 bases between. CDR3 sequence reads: CASSLVAGSGNTIYF. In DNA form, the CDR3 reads TGTGCCAGCAGCTTGGTTGCAGGCTCTGGAAACACCATATATTTT.

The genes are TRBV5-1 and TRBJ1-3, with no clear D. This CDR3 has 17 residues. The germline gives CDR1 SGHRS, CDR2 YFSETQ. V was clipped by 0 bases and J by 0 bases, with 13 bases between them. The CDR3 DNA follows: TGCGCCAGCAGCTTGGCGCCCGGCGGTTACTCTGGAAACACCATATATTTT. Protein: CASSLAPGGYSGNTIYF.

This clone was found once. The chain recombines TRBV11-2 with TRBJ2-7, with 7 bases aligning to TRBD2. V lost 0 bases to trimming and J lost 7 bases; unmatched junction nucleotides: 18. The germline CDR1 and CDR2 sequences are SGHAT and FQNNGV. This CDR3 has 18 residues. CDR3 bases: TGTGCCAGCAGCTTAGATCATTGGGGAAAGGGAGGGGATCGTGAGCAGTACTTC. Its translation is CASSLDHWGKGGDREQYF.

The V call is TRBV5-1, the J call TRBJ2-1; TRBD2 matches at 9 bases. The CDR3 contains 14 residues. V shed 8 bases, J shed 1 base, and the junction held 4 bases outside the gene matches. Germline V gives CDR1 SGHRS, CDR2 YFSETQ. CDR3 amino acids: CAREREESYNEQFF. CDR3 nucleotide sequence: TGCGCCAGGGAGCGGGAGGAATCCTACAATGAGCAGTTCTTC.

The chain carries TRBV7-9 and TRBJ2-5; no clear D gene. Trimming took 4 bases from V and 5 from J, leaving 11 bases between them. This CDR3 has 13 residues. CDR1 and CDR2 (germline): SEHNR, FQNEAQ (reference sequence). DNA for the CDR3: TGTGCCAGCAGCTCCCACGGGTGGGAGACCCAGTACTTC. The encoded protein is CASSSHGWETQYF.

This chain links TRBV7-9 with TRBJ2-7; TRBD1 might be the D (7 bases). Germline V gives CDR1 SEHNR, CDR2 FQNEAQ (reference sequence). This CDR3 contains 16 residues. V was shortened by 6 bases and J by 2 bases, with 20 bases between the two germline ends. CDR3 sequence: CASRPGLGTATYEQYF. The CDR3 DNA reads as TGTGCCAGCAGGCCGGGACTTGGGACAGCGACCTACGAGCAGTACTTC.

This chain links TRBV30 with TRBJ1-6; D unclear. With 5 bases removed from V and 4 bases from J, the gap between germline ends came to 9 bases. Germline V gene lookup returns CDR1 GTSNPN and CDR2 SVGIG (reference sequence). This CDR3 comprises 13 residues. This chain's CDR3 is CAWHGIYNSPLHF. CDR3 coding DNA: TGTGCCTGGCACGGGATTTATAATTCACCCCTCCACTTT.

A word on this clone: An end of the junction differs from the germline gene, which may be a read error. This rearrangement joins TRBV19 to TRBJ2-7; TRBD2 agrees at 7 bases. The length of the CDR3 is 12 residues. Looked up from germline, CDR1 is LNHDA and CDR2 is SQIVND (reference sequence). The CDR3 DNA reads TGTGCCAGTAGTATGGTCGGGGGGATTCGGGACTTC. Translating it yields CASSMVGGIRDF. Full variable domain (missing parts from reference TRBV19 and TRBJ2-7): DGGITQSPKYLFRKEGQNVTLSCEQNLNHDAMYWYRQDPGQGLRLIYYSQIVNDFQKGDIAEGYSVSREKKESFPLTVTSAQKNPTAFYLCASSMVGGIRDFGPGTRLTVT.

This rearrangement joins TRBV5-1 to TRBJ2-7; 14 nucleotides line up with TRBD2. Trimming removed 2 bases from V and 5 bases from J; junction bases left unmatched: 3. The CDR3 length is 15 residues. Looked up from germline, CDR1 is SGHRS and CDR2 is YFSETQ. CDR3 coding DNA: TGCGCCAGCAGCTTTACGGGACTAGCGGGAGACGAGCAGTACTTC. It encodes CASSFTGLAGDEQYF.

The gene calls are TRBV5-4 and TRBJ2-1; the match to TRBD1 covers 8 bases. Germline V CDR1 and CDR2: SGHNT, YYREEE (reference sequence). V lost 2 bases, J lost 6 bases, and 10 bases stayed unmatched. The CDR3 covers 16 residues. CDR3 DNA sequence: TGTGCCAGCAGCTTCCTCCGAGGACAGGGTCTCAATGAGCAGTTCTTC. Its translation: CASSFLRGQGLNEQFF.

This CDR3 reads CASRDLAGGPREQFF. For the CDR3, the DNA is TGTGCCAGCAGAGACCTAGCGGGAGGGCCTCGCGAGCAGTTCTTC. The V and J genes are TRBV6-5 and TRBJ2-1; 12 bases match TRBD2. The CDR3 length is 15 residues. The germline CDR1 and CDR2 sequences are MNHEY and SVGAGI. With V trimmed by 6 bases and J by 10 bases, 10 bases remained unmatched.

DNA of the CDR3: TGTGCCAGCAGCGTTAGCCCCAGCTCCTACGAGCAGTACTTC. It encodes CASSVSPSSYEQYF. J is TRBJ2-7 and V is TRBV5-6; D is unresolved. This CDR3 has 14 amino acids. Deletions cut 4 bases from V and 0 bases from J, with 11 bases between. The germline CDR1 and CDR2 sequences are SGHDT and YYEEEE.

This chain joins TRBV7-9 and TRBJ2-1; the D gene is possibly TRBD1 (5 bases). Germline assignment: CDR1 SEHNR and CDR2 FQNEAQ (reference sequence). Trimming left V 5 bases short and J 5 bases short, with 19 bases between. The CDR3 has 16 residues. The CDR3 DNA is TGTGCCAGCAGCCGTACTAAGGGGCGAAACAACAATGAGCAGTTCTTC. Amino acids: CASSRTKGRNNNEQFF.

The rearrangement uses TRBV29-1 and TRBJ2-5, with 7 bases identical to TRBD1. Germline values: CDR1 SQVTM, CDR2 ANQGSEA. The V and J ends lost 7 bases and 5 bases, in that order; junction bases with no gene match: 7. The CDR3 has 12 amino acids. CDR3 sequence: CSEKDRRETQYF. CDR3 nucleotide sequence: TGCAGCGAGAAGGACAGGCGGGAGACCCAGTACTTC.

The DNA of the CDR3 is TGCGCCAGCAGTGAACGACTGCTGAACACTGAAGCTTTCTTT. Translating it yields CASSERLLNTEAFF. The chain is built from TRBV10-2 and TRBJ1-1; no clear D gene. This CDR3 contains 14 residues. Germline-derived CDR1 and CDR2 are WSHSY and SAAADI. V gave up 3 bases and J gave up 0 bases, with 8 bases separating them.

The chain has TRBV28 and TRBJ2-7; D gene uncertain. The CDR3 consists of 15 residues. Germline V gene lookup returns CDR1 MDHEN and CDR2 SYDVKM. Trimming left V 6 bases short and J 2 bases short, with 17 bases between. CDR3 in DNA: TGTGCCAGCAGCCCCTTATTAGCCTTGACCTACGAGCAGTACTTC. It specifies CASSPLLALTYEQYF. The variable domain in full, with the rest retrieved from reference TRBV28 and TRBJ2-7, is DVKVTQSSRYLVKRTGEKVFLECVQDMDHENMFWYRQDPGLGLRLIYFSYDVKMKEKGDIPEGYSVSREKKERFSLILESASTNQTSMYLCASSPLLALTYEQYFGPGTRLTVT.